These T cell receptor beta chains were read from a single sample in a study of shared clonotypes between healthy human individuals. This table comes from immunoSEQ multiplex PCR, and its TCRdb copy is limited to in-frame clones, with some not included. This repertoire shows about 1 million clones, about 70% found once; its top ten account for about 1.5%. The sequencing input was memory CD4+ T cells sorted from blood. The receptors stem from a man younger than 35 in good health. Each CDR3 is given with its conserved first and last residue. Each record gives: V gene, J gene, CDR3 protein.

TRBV10-1	TRBJ2-3	CASSRGLHTDTQYF
TRBV7-9	TRBJ1-5	CASSLGTGIDQPQHF
TRBV19	TRBJ2-1	CASSLGTSGRFEGLYNEQFF
TRBV6-5	TRBJ1-1	CASSSVNTEAFF
TRBV19	TRBJ2-7	CASSIDRRYEQYF
TRBV4-2	TRBJ2-5	CASSPGTSGRAGQETQYF
TRBV20-1	TRBJ2-5	CSALTGETQYF
TRBV25-1	TRBJ1-1	CASSEGSQNTEAFF
TRBV7-8	TRBJ1-3	CASSPPGTPGGSYTIYF
TRBV11-2	TRBJ1-3	CASSTTGNSGNTIYF
TRBV6-5	TRBJ1-5	CASSYSTGRSNQPQHF
TRBV13	TRBJ2-3	CASSLRPDRDLIDTQYF
TRBV28	TRBJ2-7	CASSGLVYEQYF
TRBV5-1	TRBJ1-1	CASSPLTGRAAEAFF
TRBV30	TRBJ2-5	CAWSVVRGGPRETQYF
TRBV15	TRBJ1-2	CATSTRLTVGGHGYTF
TRBV18	TRBJ1-5	CASSPQGENGQPQHF
TRBV29-1	TRBJ2-1	CSVALGSTGTRPLNEQFF
TRBV6-6	TRBJ1-6	CASSTTVNSPLHF
TRBV5-1	TRBJ2-2	CASSFGGGGTGELFF
TRBV28	TRBJ2-3	CASSFSGGGTDTQYF
TRBV7-2	TRBJ2-1	CASKTGPMNEQFF
TRBV6-6	TRBJ1-6	CASSYIGGESPLHF
TRBV7-6	TRBJ2-1	CASSHSSVEQFF
TRBV6-5	TRBJ1-4	CASMVGGGEKLFF
TRBV28	TRBJ1-5	CAYRGPNQPQHF
TRBV10-3	TRBJ2-2	CAISDNGGGELFF
TRBV27	TRBJ2-7	CASSLNQGGTYEQYF
TRBV27	TRBJ2-3	CASSPRTSGGPGDTQYF
TRBV7-6	TRBJ1-2	CASSDLRDRVNGYTF
TRBV4-2	TRBJ2-7	CASSLQARTGTDKMYEQYF
TRBV4-1	TRBJ2-5	CASSQGAGGKQETQYF
TRBV9	TRBJ2-3	CASSAQAATDTQYF